The entry that follows covers one T cell receptor (beta chain) sequence. The sample originates from a study of blood T cell repertoires in COVID-19. This table comes from immunoSEQ multiplex PCR, and its TCRdb copy is limited to in-frame clones, with some not included. The table records 95,000 to 120,000 clones, around 84% of them present only once. CDR3 length: 13 amino acids. Germline V gives CDR1 SQVTM, CDR2 ANQGSEA. After removal of 7 bases from V and 6 bases from J, the junction contained 6 bases not matched to a gene. This TCR was sampled from a man in his forties with acute or convalescent COVID-19. The chain is built from TRBV29-1 and TRBJ1-6; TRBD1 matches 7 bases. Sequencing was carried out using peripheral blood. In DNA, the CDR3 is TGCAGCGCCCGGGACAGTTCTAATTCACCCCTCCACTTT. Protein: CSARDSSNSPLHF.